This T cell receptor (beta chain) is from a study of blood T cell repertoires in COVID-19. This clone was counted once. The junction had 11 bases not matched to a gene; V was cut back by 6 bases and J by 3 bases. The germline gives CDR1 MNHEY, CDR2 SVGEGT. The CDR3 contains 16 residues. Using immunoSEQ multiplex PCR, the repertoire was profiled, and TCRdb retains in-frame clones only, with some absent. This sample yields 200,000 to 250,000 clones, of which 86% are seen a single time; approximately 2% belongs to the top ten. The material sequenced was PBMCs or T cells enriched from blood (not recorded which). The chain carries TRBV6-2 or TRBV6-3 and TRBJ2-7; 10 nucleotides agree with TRBD1. The sequence was obtained from a woman between 50 and 59 years old who had recovered from COVID-19. The DNA for the CDR3 is TGTGCCAGCAGCCTGCGCACCGGGACAGGGGTCTACGAGCAGTACTTC. It yields the protein CASSLRTGTGVYEQYF.